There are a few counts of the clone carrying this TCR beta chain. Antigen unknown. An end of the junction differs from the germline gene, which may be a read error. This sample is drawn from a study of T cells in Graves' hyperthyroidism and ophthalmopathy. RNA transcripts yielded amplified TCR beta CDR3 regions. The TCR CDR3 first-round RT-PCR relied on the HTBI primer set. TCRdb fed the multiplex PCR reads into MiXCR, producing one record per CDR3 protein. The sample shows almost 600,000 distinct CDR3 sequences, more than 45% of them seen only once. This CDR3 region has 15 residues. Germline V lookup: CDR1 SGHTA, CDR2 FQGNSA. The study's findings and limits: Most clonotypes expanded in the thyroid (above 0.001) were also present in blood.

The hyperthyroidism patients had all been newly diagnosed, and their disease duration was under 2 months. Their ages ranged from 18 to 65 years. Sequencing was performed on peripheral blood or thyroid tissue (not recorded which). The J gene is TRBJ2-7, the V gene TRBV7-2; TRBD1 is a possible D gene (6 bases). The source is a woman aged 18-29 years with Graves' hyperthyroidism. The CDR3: CASSQVIGRGYAQYF. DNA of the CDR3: TGTGCCAGCAGCCAAGTTATCGGCAGGGGCTACGCGCAGTACTTC.